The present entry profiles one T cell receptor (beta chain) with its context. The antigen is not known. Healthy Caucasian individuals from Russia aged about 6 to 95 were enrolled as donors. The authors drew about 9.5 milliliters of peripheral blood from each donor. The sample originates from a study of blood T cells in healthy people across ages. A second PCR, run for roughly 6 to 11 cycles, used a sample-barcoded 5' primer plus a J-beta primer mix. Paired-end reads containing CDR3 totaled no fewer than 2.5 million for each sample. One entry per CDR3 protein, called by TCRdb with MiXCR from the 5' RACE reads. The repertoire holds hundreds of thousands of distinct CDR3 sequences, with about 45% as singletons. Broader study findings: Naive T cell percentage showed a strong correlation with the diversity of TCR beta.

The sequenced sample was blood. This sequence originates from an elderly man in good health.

CDR3 sequence: CASSQARRTGTEAFF. Written as DNA, the CDR3 is TGTGCCAGCAGCCAAGCCCGCAGAACCGGGACTGAAGCTTTCTTT. The V gene is TRBV3-1, the J gene TRBJ1-1, with D unresolved. The germline V and J ends were trimmed by 1 base and 5 bases, with 14 bases remaining between them. The germline V gene encodes CDR1 LGHDT and CDR2 YNNKEL (reference sequence). The length of the CDR3 is 15 residues.